This TCR beta chain was sequenced for a study of identical twins. TCRdb recomputed calls from the 5' RACE reads with MiXCR, one row per CDR3 protein. There are more than 600,000 distinct CDR3 sequences in the sample; about 20% occur only once, and about an eighth lies in the top ten. The CDR3 consists of 15 residues. The V gene lost 5 bases and the J gene lost 5 bases, with 17 bases spanning the gap. In germline, CDR1 is SEHNR, CDR2 FQNEAQ (reference sequence). This clonotype was seen only a few times. These same records also appear under a second study, on T cells expressing NK-cell markers.

This sequence joins TRBV7-9 and TRBJ2-3; D is possibly TRBD2 (6 bases). The source is a woman between 18 and 29 years old in good health. The sequencing sample was made of PBMCs. The CDR3 DNA reads as TGTGCCAGCAGCCCCGGGAGAATATACGGAGATACGCAGTATTTT. This codes for CASSPGRIYGDTQYF.